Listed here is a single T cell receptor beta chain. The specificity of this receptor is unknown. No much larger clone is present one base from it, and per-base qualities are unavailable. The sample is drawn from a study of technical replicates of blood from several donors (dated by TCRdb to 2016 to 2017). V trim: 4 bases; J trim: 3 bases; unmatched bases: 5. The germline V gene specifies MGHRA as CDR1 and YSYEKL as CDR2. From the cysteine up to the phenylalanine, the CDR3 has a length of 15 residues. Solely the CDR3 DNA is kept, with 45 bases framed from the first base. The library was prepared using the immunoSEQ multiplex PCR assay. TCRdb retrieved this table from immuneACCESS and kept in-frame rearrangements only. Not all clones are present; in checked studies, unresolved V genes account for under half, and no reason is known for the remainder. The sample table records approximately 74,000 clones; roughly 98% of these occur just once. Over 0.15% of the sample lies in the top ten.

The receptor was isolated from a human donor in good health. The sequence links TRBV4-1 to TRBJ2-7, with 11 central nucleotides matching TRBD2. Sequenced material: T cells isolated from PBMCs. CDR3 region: CASSLGTSGDYEQYF. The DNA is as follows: TGCGCCAGCAGCCTGGGGACTAGCGGAGACTACGAGCAGTACTTC.